This TCR beta chain is drawn from a study of OX40 agonist ivuxolimab in advanced cancers. A single count supports this clone. Sequenced by immunoSEQ multiplex PCR; TCRdb stores in-frame clones only, minus some. The profile shows some 13,000 clones, less than 85% of them singletons. The CDR3 extends over 16 amino acids. The germline V gene has CDR1 MDHEN and CDR2 SYDVKM. The V end was cut by 6 bases, the J end by 5 bases, with 22 bases between. The sample consisted of CD4+ or CD8+ T cells sorted from blood, taken in a trial of the OX40 agonist ivuxolimab. V gene TRBV28 combines with J gene TRBJ1-1, with D possibly being TRBD1 (5 bases). The TCR was taken from an adult with an advanced solid tumor such as melanoma, head and neck, liver or kidney cancer. DNA for the CDR3: TGTGCCAGCAGCCATCCCTCCGGGACCTACCTAACTGAAGCTTTCTTT. Translated, it gives CASSHPSGTYLTEAFF.